This T cell receptor beta chain was captured by sequencing in a study of blood T cells in healthy people across ages. Using a J-beta primer mix together with a sample-barcoded 5' primer, a second PCR was run for roughly 6 to 12 cycles. TCRdb analysed the 5' RACE reads with MiXCR anew, one entry per CDR3 protein. This sample yields around 1,000,000 distinct CDR3 sequences, of which 20% to 25% are seen a single time; about 0.69% belongs to the top ten. Germline V gene lookup returns CDR1 DFQATT and CDR2 SNEGSKA (reference sequence). The CDR3 extends over 14 amino acids. This clonotype was observed a few times. The sample was also reused in another study, on T cells of mothers and their children.

The sample was blood. The TCR was taken from a girl aged 2-9 years in good health. The rearrangement joins TRBV20-1 to TRBJ2-1; TRBD2 agrees at 7 bases. Judging by the DNA end, TRBJ2-7 fits better; the J call may be wrong. CDR3 DNA sequence: TGCAGTGCCCGAGCTGCGACTAGCCTCCACGAGCAGTACTTC. Translating gives CSARAATSLHEQYF.